These 30 T cell receptor beta chains came from one sample sequenced in a study of neoadjuvant nivolumab and ipilimumab in lung cancer. Libraries were prepared by immunoSEQ multiplex PCR; TCRdb keeps only in-frame clonotypes and omits some of them. This sample has more than 25,000 clones, with approximately 85% found just once. This material consisted of tumor tissue, taken after neoadjuvant nivolumab, alone or with ipilimumab, at or shortly before surgery. All receptors derive from an adult with non-small cell lung cancer.

V and J are TRBV5-1 and TRBJ2-1; D possibly corresponds to TRBD2 (6 bases). Germline loops: CDR1 SGHRS, CDR2 YFSETQ. This CDR3 region has 14 residues. The V end was cut by 4 bases, the J end by 5 bases, with 13 bases between. CDR3 coding DNA: TGCGCCAGCAGCCTCCCGGGACTGAACAATGAGCAGTTCTTC. Protein product: CASSLPGLNNEQFF.

The chain uses TRBV29-1 and TRBJ1-2; TRBD1 matches 11 bases. This CDR3 comprises 13 residues. The trim removed 6 bases at V and 2 bases at J, leaving 2 bases unmatched. Looked up from germline, CDR1 is SQVTM and CDR2 is ANQGSEA. The CDR3 here is CSVGQGGNYGYTF. CDR3 nucleotide sequence: TGCAGCGTGGGACAGGGGGGGAACTATGGCTACACCTTC.

The J gene is TRBJ2-7, the V gene TRBV10-1; D remains unclear. Looked up from germline, CDR1 is WNHNN and CDR2 is SYGVQD (reference sequence). This CDR3 spans 13 amino acids. V gave up 0 bases and J gave up 10 bases, with 13 bases separating them. The CDR3 nucleotides are TGCGCCAGCAGTGAGTCGGGGTCGCCCCTCCAGTACTTC. Its translation: CASSESGSPLQYF.

The chain links TRBV19 to TRBJ2-7; D gene uncertain. From germline, CDR1 is LNHDA and CDR2 SQIVND (reference sequence). The ends were cut back, 2 bases at V and 0 bases at J, with 14 bases in the middle. There are 16 residues in the CDR3. The CDR3 coding sequence is TGTGCCAGTAGTATAAGTCCAGCCGGTAGCTCCTACGAGCAGTACTTC. Amino acid sequence: CASSISPAGSSYEQYF.

J is TRBJ2-2 and V is TRBV9; no reliable D call. Germline CDR1 is SGDLS and CDR2 is YYNGEE. Deletions cut 0 bases from V and 4 bases from J, with 7 bases between. The CDR3 has 14 residues. CDR3 sequence (DNA): TGTGCCAGCAGCGTAGCTTGGGGCACCGGGGAGCTGTTTTTT. Translation: CASSVAWGTGELFF.

The CDR3 region is CASSDVTFTDTQYF. The CDR3 DNA reads as TGCGCCAGCAGTGATGTCACTTTCACAGATACGCAGTATTTT. The chain joins TRBV10-2 to TRBJ2-3; no reliable D call. Trimming removed 3 bases at V and 2 bases at J, with 9 bases between. Germline CDR1 is WSHSY and CDR2 is SAAADI. CDR3 length equals 14 residues.

This sequence joins TRBV6-1 and TRBJ1-2; D unresolved. CDR3 length: 17 amino acids. Germline CDR1 reads MNHNS; CDR2 reads SASEGT. The V and J ends lost 0 bases and 1 base respectively, with 15 bases between them. The CDR3 DNA is TGTGCCAGCAGTGAAGCAGCGCCCAACGGGAATAACTATGGCTACACCTTC. Amino acids: CASSEAAPNGNNYGYTF.

This rearrangement joins TRBV6-5 to TRBJ2-5; D gene unclear. The CDR3 has 16 amino acids. The germline V gene encodes CDR1 MNHEY and CDR2 SVGAGI. Deletions cut 0 bases from V and 7 bases from J, with 18 bases between. Written as DNA, the CDR3 is TGTGCCAGCAGTTACTCGATCGGAGCCGGATCTGGGACCCAGTACTTC. Its protein product is CASSYSIGAGSGTQYF.

The rearrangement joins TRBV5-6 to TRBJ2-3; 7 nucleotides align to TRBD1. The CDR3 consists of 16 residues. V dropped 4 bases and J dropped 1; count of bases not matched to a gene: 9. Germline V lookup: CDR1 SGHDT, CDR2 YYEEEE. CDR3 loop: CASSPTDRRRTDTQYF. CDR3 DNA sequence: TGTGCCAGCAGCCCTACGGACAGGAGGCGCACAGATACGCAGTATTTT. The full variable domain, completed using reference TRBV5-6 and TRBJ2-3, is DAGVTQSPTHLIKTRGQQVTLRCSPKSGHDTVSWYQQALGQGPQFIFQYYEEEERQRGNFPDRFSGHQFPNYSSELNVNALLLGDSALYLCASSPTDRRRTDTQYFGPGTRLTVL.

CDR3 in DNA: TGTGCCAGCAGCTTAAGACTAGCGGGAGTTTTATTCTTC. As protein: CASSLRLAGVLFF. V and J are TRBV7-3 and TRBJ2-1, with 12 bases identical to TRBD2. The CDR3 consists of 13 residues. From germline, CDR1 is SGHTA and CDR2 FQGTGA. After removal of 1 base from V and 16 bases from J, the junction contained 5 bases not matched to a gene.

V is TRBV4-1 and J is TRBJ2-5, with 11 bases identical to TRBD1. This CDR3 spans 17 amino acids. V was pared by 2 bases and J by 4 bases, with 9 bases of the junction left unmatched. The germline V gene has CDR1 MGHRA and CDR2 YSYEKL. In DNA, the CDR3 is TGCGCCAGCAGCCAATTATGGACAGGGGGCATTGGAGAGACCCAGTACTTC. It yields the protein CASSQLWTGGIGETQYF.

This clone is a singleton in its sample. This chain links TRBV30 with TRBJ1-1; possible D gene TRBD1, 6 bases. Trimming cost V 3 bases and J 0 bases, with 14 bases left between them. CDR3 length: 15 amino acids. The germline V gene has CDR1 GTSNPN and CDR2 SVGIG (reference sequence). CDR3 protein: CAWRELQGLNTEAFF. The CDR3 DNA is TGTGCCTGGAGGGAACTACAGGGATTGAACACTGAAGCTTTCTTT.

This clone was seen just once. The chain links TRBV18 to TRBJ2-7; a weak D match, TRBD1 (5 bases). The V gene lost 3 bases and the J gene lost 4 bases, with 13 bases spanning the gap. The CDR3 sequence is 14 residues long. Germline CDR1 reads KGHSH; CDR2 reads LQKENI. The DNA of the CDR3 is TGTGCCAGCTCACCGATAGACAGAGTGTACGAGCAGTACTTC. Amino acids: CASSPIDRVYEQYF.

V usage is TRBV6-5 and J usage is TRBJ2-3; tentative D call: TRBD1 (5 bases). Trimming removed 6 bases from V and 8 bases from J, with 15 bases in between. CDR1 is MNHEY, CDR2 SVGAGI, per germline. CDR3 size: 13 residues. CDR3 sequence (DNA): TGTGCCAGCAGCCCCACAGGTCAGGGTACGCAGTATTTT. It encodes CASSPTGQGTQYF.

V usage is TRBV5-1 and J usage is TRBJ2-5, with 8 nucleotides matching TRBD2. The germline gives CDR1 SGHRS, CDR2 YFSETQ. CDR3 length: 14 residues. The V segment lost 4 bases and the J segment 5 bases; nucleotides outside the gene matches: 7. As DNA, the CDR3 is TGCGCCAGCAGCCCCGCGGGGGGCAGGGAGACCCAGTACTTC. Translated: CASSPAGGRETQYF.

This clone was recorded only once. V usage is TRBV30 and J usage is TRBJ2-7, with D perhaps matching TRBD1 or TRBD2 (6 bases each). Germline assignment: CDR1 GTSNPN and CDR2 SVGIG (reference sequence). CDR3 length: 12 residues. The V end lost 5 bases, the J end lost 5 bases, and 13 bases lay between the germline ends. DNA for the CDR3: TGTGCCTGGGGGGGGCGGAGAAACGAGCAGTACTTC. Translation gives CAWGGRRNEQYF. Full variable domain (outside the CDR3, taken from reference TRBV30 and TRBJ2-7): SQTIHQWPATLVQPVGSPLSLECTVEGTSNPNLYWYRQAAGRGLQLLFYSVGIGQISSEVPQNLSASRPQDRQFILSSKKLLLSDSGFYLCAWGGRRNEQYFGPGTRLTVT.

This clone was seen a single time. Other DNA sequences in this specimen translate into the identical CDR3. The chain is built from TRBV11-3 and TRBJ2-1; 7 nucleotides align to TRBD2. With V trimmed by 5 bases and J by 5 bases, 9 bases remained unmatched. The CDR3 spans 15 residues. Germline-derived CDR1 and CDR2 are SGHNT and YENEEA. The CDR3 nucleotides read TGTGCCAGCAGCCGTGGCCTAGCGGAGAACAATGAGCAGTTCTTC. Protein: CASSRGLAENNEQFF.

The V call is TRBV29-1, the J call TRBJ2-1; D could derive from TRBD1 or TRBD2 (5 bases each). Trimming left V 6 bases short and J 3 bases short, with 12 bases between. The germline V gene encodes CDR1 SQVTM and CDR2 ANQGSEA. This CDR3 contains 13 residues. CDR3 nucleotides: TGCAGCGTCCGGGACGGAGGCTACAATGAGCAGTTCTTC. Its protein product is CSVRDGGYNEQFF.

The sample holds a few counts of this clone. The V gene is TRBV6-5, the J gene TRBJ1-1, with D possibly matching TRBD1 (5 bases). The CDR3 runs 14 residues. Germline V gives CDR1 MNHEY, CDR2 SVGAGI. Trimming removed 2 bases at V and 4 bases at J, with 11 bases between. CDR3: CASSYARVGTEAFF. CDR3 DNA sequence: TGTGCCAGCAGTTACGCCAGGGTGGGCACTGAAGCTTTCTTT.

V is TRBV5-8 and J is TRBJ1-3; D ambiguous. The CDR3 length is 11 residues. V gave up 2 bases and J gave up 4 bases, with 1 base separating them. Germline values: CDR1 SGHTS, CDR2 YDEGEE. DNA for the CDR3: TGTGCCAGCAGCTTCGGAAACACCATATATTTT. It codes for CASSFGNTIYF.

This clone showed up just once. The chain is built from TRBV11-2 and TRBJ2-7, with D possibly matching TRBD1 (6 bases). This CDR3 has 16 amino acids. From germline, CDR1 is SGHAT and CDR2 FQNNGV. Trimming left V 0 bases short and J 6 bases short, with 18 bases between. CDR3 sequence: CASSLDLTGSSGEQYF. The CDR3 DNA is TGTGCCAGCAGCTTAGACTTGACAGGATCCTCAGGCGAGCAGTACTTC.

V gene TRBV10-2 combines with J gene TRBJ2-2, with 8 bases fitting TRBD1. V gave up 6 bases and J gave up 7 bases; unmatched junction bases: 10. This CDR3 is 15 amino acids long. Per germline, CDR1 WSHSY and CDR2 SAAADI. The CDR3 sequence: CASSDPGQGDGELFF. The CDR3 DNA reads TGCGCCAGCAGCGACCCTGGACAGGGAGACGGGGAGCTGTTTTTT.

The rearrangement joins TRBV9 to TRBJ2-7; TRBD1 is a possible D gene (5 bases). Germline loops: CDR1 SGDLS, CDR2 YYNGEE. The germline V and J ends were trimmed by 1 base and 0 bases, with 14 bases remaining between them. The CDR3 totals 16 residues. The DNA for the CDR3 is TGTGCCAGCAGCGTAAGTCCCACAGGCAGCTCCTACGAGCAGTACTTC. It translates to CASSVSPTGSSYEQYF.

The chain couples TRBV7-9 to TRBJ2-7; D is ambiguous. This CDR3 is 13 amino acids long. V lost 0 bases and J lost 3, with 6 bases in between. Germline V gives CDR1 SEHNR, CDR2 FQNEAQ (reference sequence). CDR3 in amino acids: CASSLALDYEQYF. CDR3 in DNA: TGTGCCAGCAGCTTAGCGTTAGACTACGAGCAGTACTTC.

The chain couples TRBV30 to TRBJ1-1; D uncertain. The CDR3 is 13 residues long. Between the trimmed V and J ends, which lost 5 bases and 5 bases, there was a span of 15 bases. Germline CDR1 GTSNPN, CDR2 SVGIG (reference sequence). The CDR3 region has the DNA TGTGCCTGGGTACAATCTCCGGGGACTGAAGCTTTCTTT. Its translation is CAWVQSPGTEAFF.

V usage is TRBV11-3 and J usage is TRBJ2-3, with D tentatively TRBD1 (5 bases). Trimming took off 7 bases at V and 4 bases at J, with 12 bases between the two ends. This CDR3 is built from 13 residues. Germline V gene lookup returns CDR1 SGHNT and CDR2 YENEEA. The CDR3 DNA sequence: TGTGCCAGCAAGGGGTTCACCGCAGATACGCAGTATTTT. This gives the protein CASKGFTADTQYF.

The chain carries TRBV5-1 and TRBJ1-1; maybe TRBD1 (5 bases). The CDR3 covers 15 residues. Trimming removed 4 bases at V and 3 bases at J, with 16 bases between. CDR1 SGHRS and CDR2 YFSETQ come from the germline V gene. DNA for the CDR3: TGCGCCAGCAGCCGGGGGGGGATGAGGGACACTGAAGCTTTCTTT. Protein sequence: CASSRGGMRDTEAFF.

The chain has TRBV7-9 and TRBJ1-3; D perhaps matches TRBD1 (5 bases). Germline V gene sequence: CDR1 SEHNR, CDR2 FQNEAQ (reference sequence). This CDR3 comprises 15 residues. The V and J ends lost 1 base and 2 bases respectively, with 9 bases between them. The CDR3 DNA is TGTGCCAGCAGCTTAGGATCGGGACCTGGAAACACCATATATTTT. Translated, it gives CASSLGSGPGNTIYF.

The chain links TRBV1 to TRBJ2-2; the table's D call, TRBD2, was not checked against the DNA. TRBV1 is shown as a pseudogene. The CDR3 runs 20 residues. CDR3 in DNA: TGCACCAGCAGCCATAAGACTAGCGGGAGCCTCCAAACGAACACCGGGGAGCTGTTTTTT. It is translated as CTSSHKTSGSLQTNTGELFF.

This rearrangement joins TRBV25-1 to TRBJ1-3; D remains unclear. This CDR3 comprises 14 residues. Trimming shortened V by 3 bases and J by 5 bases, and 11 bases separated the two germline ends. CDR1 and CDR2 from the germline V gene are MGHDK and SYGVNS. The CDR3, as DNA: TGTGCCAGCAGTGATTCGGGTTTTAGAAACACCATATATTTT. Protein sequence: CASSDSGFRNTIYF.